A selection of T cell receptor beta chains follows, all from one sample in a study of cytomegalovirus exposure and HLA in healthy donors. Libraries were prepared by immunoSEQ multiplex PCR; TCRdb keeps only in-frame clonotypes and omits some of them. The table has around 97,000 clones, approximately 73% seen once. Sequencing input: PBMCs. The receptors originated from a man aged 35-49 years in good health and CMV-seronegative. The CDR3 runs from the conserved cysteine through the conserved F or W. A D gene is named only where the DNA matches it firmly. Size values are once, few and many counts, or a class for expanded clones, and some rows have none.

CDR3	DNA	J	V	size	D
CASSLGGGSSYEQYF	TGTGCCAGCAGCTTAGGCGGGGGGAGCTCCTACGAGCAGTACTTC	TRBJ2-7	TRBV7-8	.	TRBD2
CASSLVGGAKNIQYF	TGTGCCAGCAGCTTAGTGGGGGGAGCCAAAAACATTCAGTACTTC	TRBJ2-4	TRBV7-9	many	.
CASSSRQGINNEQYF	TGCGCCAGCAGCTCCCGTCAGGGAATCAACAACGAGCAGTACTTC	TRBJ2-7	TRBV5-1	many	.
CASSPQQGITEAFF	TGTGCCAGCAGCCCTCAACAGGGGATCACTGAAGCTTTCTTT	TRBJ1-1	TRBV7-2	.	TRBD1
CASSEAGVQFF	TGTGCCAGCAGTGAAGCGGGAGTCCAGTTCTTC	TRBJ2-1	TRBV2	.	.
CASSLFQGAWEQYF	TGTGCCAGCAGTTTATTTCAGGGTGCATGGGAGCAGTACTTC	TRBJ2-7	TRBV27	.	.
CASSQVRDRRVQPQHF	TGCGCCAGCAGCCAAGTACGGGACAGGAGGGTCCAGCCCCAGCATTTT	TRBJ1-5	TRBV4-3	.	TRBD1
CSVVTQNYGYTF	TGCAGCGTTGTAACACAGAACTATGGCTACACCTTC	TRBJ1-2	TRBV29-1	few	.
CASSQNWGYTDTQYF	TGCGCCAGCAGCCAAAATTGGGGCTACACAGATACGCAGTATTTT	TRBJ2-3	TRBV4-1	.	.
CASSEYPTGDNSPLHF	TGTGCCAGCAGTGAATATCCGACAGGGGATAATTCACCCCTCCACTTT	TRBJ1-6	TRBV25-1	.	TRBD1
CASSEALIVWGVAEAFF	TGTGCCAGCAGTGAAGCGTTAATCGTTTGGGGAGTAGCTGAAGCTTTCTTT	TRBJ1-1	TRBV6-1	few	.
CASSQMGQTYEQYF	TGTGCCAGCAGCCAGATGGGACAGACCTACGAGCAGTACTTC	TRBJ2-7	TRBV14	.	TRBD1
CASSLAAGGAEAFF	TGCGCCAGCAGCTTGGCCGCAGGGGGCGCTGAAGCTTTCTTT	TRBJ1-1	TRBV5-1	.	TRBD1
CASSPYGQYTTTNEKLFF	TGTGCCAGCAGCCCTTACGGACAGTACACAACAACTAATGAAAAACTGTTTTTT	TRBJ1-4	TRBV9	.	.
CASSIDSSNYEQYF	TGTGCCAGCAGTATAGACAGTTCGAACTACGAGCAGTACTTC	TRBJ2-7	TRBV6-6	.	.
CASSIRLNTQYF	TGTGCCAGTAGTATAAGACTAAATACGCAGTATTTT	TRBJ2-3	TRBV19	few	.
CASSTRVNGYGYTF	TGTGCCAGTAGTACCAGGGTTAACGGCTATGGCTACACCTTC	TRBJ1-2	TRBV19	.	.
CASSYLRELGYTF	TGTGCCAGCAGCTACTTACGGGAGCTTGGCTACACCTTC	TRBJ1-2	TRBV28	.	.
CASRIQGGYYGYTF	TGTGCCAGCAGGATACAGGGAGGGTACTATGGCTACACCTTC	TRBJ1-2	TRBV6-5	.	.
CASGGGQGTSYNEQFF	TGTGCCAGTGGGGGGGGACAGGGGACATCATACAATGAGCAGTTCTTC	TRBJ2-1	TRBV7-9	.	TRBD1
CASSFFMTGGQKLFF	TGTGCCAGCAGTTTTTTCATGACAGGGGGTCAAAAACTGTTTTTT	TRBJ1-4	TRBV28	once	TRBD1
CASRLITGIYEQYF	TGTGCCAGCAGACTGATCACAGGAATCTACGAGCAGTACTTC	TRBJ2-7	TRBV2	.	.
CASSLLDRGYEQYF	TGTGCCAGCAGCCTACTAGACAGGGGCTACGAGCAGTACTTC	TRBJ2-7	TRBV5-6	.	TRBD1
CASSLTSGGAGELFF	TGTGCCAGCAGCTTGACCAGCGGGGGGGCCGGGGAGCTGTTTTTT	TRBJ2-2	TRBV11-3	.	TRBD2
CATSRVGPEMGGGYGYTF	TGTGCCACCAGCAGAGTTGGGCCGGAGATGGGGGGGGGCTATGGCTACACCTTC	TRBJ1-2	TRBV15	.	.
CAIRTTSRETQYF	TGTGCCATCAGAACGACTAGCCGGGAGACCCAGTACTTC	TRBJ2-5	TRBV10-3	few	TRBD2
CASSPGLRDTGELFF	TGTGCCAGCAGTCCGGGACTAAGGGACACCGGGGAGCTGTTTTTT	TRBJ2-2	TRBV25-1	.	TRBD2
CAWSTGETQYF	TGTGCCTGGAGTACGGGGGAGACCCAGTACTTC	TRBJ2-5	TRBV30	.	.
CATSSNRVETQYF	TGTGCCACCAGCAGCAACAGGGTTGAGACCCAGTACTTC	TRBJ2-5	TRBV15	.	.
CASSPWTADTQYF	TGTGCCAGCAGCCCTTGGACAGCAGATACGCAGTATTTT	TRBJ2-3	TRBV7-3	medium-sized	.
CASSLVVGRLETQYF	TGCGCCAGCAGCTTGGTTGTCGGGAGACTAGAGACCCAGTACTTC	TRBJ2-5	TRBV5-1	.	.
CASIFPGGYEQYF	TGTGCCAGCATTTTTCCGGGGGGCTACGAGCAGTACTTC	TRBJ2-7	TRBV6-1	.	TRBD2
CASSPWLAANEKLFF	TGTGCCAGCAGTCCATGGTTAGCCGCAAATGAAAAACTGTTTTTT	TRBJ1-4	TRBV6-5	few	.
CSVRGEGANVLTF	TGCAGCGTTCGGGGGGAAGGGGCCAACGTCCTGACTTTC	TRBJ2-6	TRBV29-1	.	TRBD2
CASSLVWAGMNTEAFF	TGTGCCAGCAGTTTAGTCTGGGCAGGAATGAACACTGAAGCTTTCTTT	TRBJ1-1	TRBV27	.	.
CASSLEWTGTEAFF	TGTGCCAGCAGCTTAGAATGGACAGGGACTGAAGCTTTCTTT	TRBJ1-1	TRBV7-8	.	TRBD1
CASGLAGTTDTQYF	TGTGCCAGCGGATTAGCGGGGACCACAGATACGCAGTATTTT	TRBJ2-3	TRBV2	few	TRBD2
CASSQDLETQYF	TGTGCCAGCAGCCAAGATCTGGAGACCCAGTACTTC	TRBJ2-5	TRBV4-2	once	.
CSVVARLVQYSQYF	TGCAGCGTTGTTGCTCGACTCGTCCAATATTCGCAGTATTTT	TRBJ2-3	TRBV29-1	.	.
CASSDSARRELFF	TGTGCCAGCAGTGACTCGGCCAGGAGGGAGCTGTTTTTT	TRBJ2-2	TRBV6-4	.	.
CASSQGTGLRAFF	TGTGCCAGCAGCCAGGGGACAGGGTTGCGGGCTTTCTTT	TRBJ1-1	TRBV5-4	once	TRBD1
CASSQQGQGANYGYTF	TGCGCCAGCAGCCAACAGGGGCAGGGGGCGAACTATGGCTACACCTTC	TRBJ1-2	TRBV4-3	.	TRBD1
CASSTGPGQGLYGYTF	TGTGCCAGCAGCACCGGTCCGGGACAGGGACTTTATGGCTACACCTTC	TRBJ1-2	TRBV5-6	.	TRBD1
CAWSVPLITGDTQYF	TGTGCCTGGAGTGTACCCCTTATTACAGGGGATACGCAGTATTTT	TRBJ2-3	TRBV30	.	.
CASSPGLAGSSSYNEQFF	TGTGCCAGCAGCCCAGGACTAGCGGGATCGAGCTCCTACAATGAGCAGTTCTTC	TRBJ2-1	TRBV7-9	.	TRBD2
CASSLVQGHYGYTF	TGTGCCAGCAGCTTAGTGCAGGGGCACTATGGCTACACCTTC	TRBJ1-2	TRBV13	once	.
CSAALGTGGSYEQYF	TGCAGCGCTGCACTTGGGACAGGGGGGTCCTACGAGCAGTACTTC	TRBJ2-7	TRBV29-1	.	TRBD1
CASSTPGQGSGYEQYF	TGTGCCAGCAGTACACCGGGACAGGGGTCGGGCTACGAGCAGTACTTC	TRBJ2-7	TRBV2	.	TRBD1
CASSEGAQGYEQYF	TGTGCCAGCAGTGAAGGTGCACAGGGGTACGAGCAGTACTTC	TRBJ2-7	TRBV6-1	.	TRBD1
CASRRRTRDQETQYF	TGTGCCAGCAGACGCCGGACTCGAGATCAAGAGACCCAGTACTTC	TRBJ2-5	TRBV2	.	.
CASSLRRESTGELFF	TGTGCCAGCAGCTTAAGGAGGGAGAGCACCGGGGAGCTGTTTTTT	TRBJ2-2	TRBV11-1	.	.
CAWSVRVPLYNSPLHF	TGTGCCTGGAGTGTACGAGTCCCCCTCTATAATTCACCCCTCCACTTT	TRBJ1-6	TRBV30	once	.
CASSEGLWTEQFF	TGTGCCAGCAGTGAGGGGCTTTGGACTGAGCAGTTCTTC	TRBJ2-1	TRBV25-1	.	.
CASSWDRGATEAFF	TGTGCCAGCAGTTGGGACAGGGGAGCGACTGAAGCTTTCTTT	TRBJ1-1	TRBV27	.	TRBD1